This entry describes one TCR beta chain. The data were taken from a study of identifying expanded T cells in peripheral blood. Generated by immunoSEQ multiplex PCR, the TCRdb table keeps only in-frame clones and is missing some. The repertoire holds some 54,000 clones, about 80% seen once, with about 15% in the top ten. The TCR was taken from a person between 18 and 75 years old in good health. Material for sequencing was blood.

CDR3 loop: CASSIEHRATSPLHF. The CDR3 DNA is TGTGCCAGTAGTATAGAACACAGGGCCACTTCACCCCTCCACTTT. The V and J genes are TRBV19 and TRBJ1-6; possible D gene TRBD1, 6 bases. Trimming cost V 0 bases and J 9 bases, with 12 bases left between them. In germline, CDR1 is LNHDA, CDR2 SQIVND (reference sequence). The CDR3 spans 15 residues.